This T cell receptor beta chain was sequenced for a study of regulatory T cells in long-lasting Graves disease. Time point indicated: persistent/refractory GD, antithyroid drugs over 5 years with positive TRAb. Preparation of the TCR library used RNA extracted from PBMCs. EDTA tubes collected 9 to 9.5 milliliters of peripheral blood. This clonotype showed up just a few times. No antigen is known for it. In building TCR beta libraries, iRepertoire HTBI primers were used together with Arm-PCR of CDR3 regions. TCRdb re-called the multiplex PCR reads with MiXCR, one entry per CDR3 protein. The sample includes hundreds of thousands of distinct CDR3 sequences, around 20% seen only once; the top ten take less than 9%. Study-wide results and caveats: Not thyroid tissue but only peripheral blood was studied.

The sample was peripheral blood mononuclear cells (PBMCs), taken when the disease was refractory, from a patient treated with antithyroid drugs. This clonotype originated in a female donor with Graves disease.

The CDR3 is CASSLTGYTRQYF. The CDR3 DNA reads TGTGCCAGCAGCTTAACAGGATATACGAGGCAGTACTTC. The genes are TRBV7-3 and TRBJ2-7, with D hard to call. Per the germline V gene, CDR1 is SGHTA and CDR2 is FQGTGA. V lost 0 bases and J lost 9, with 12 bases in between. This CDR3 is 13 amino acids long.